This TCR beta chain was obtained from a study of T-cell reconstitution after alpha-beta-depleted transplantation in children. General study findings and limits: Roughly two months post-transplant, alpha-beta T cells reportedly originated from several hundred graft clones that had expanded. Once a year had passed after transplant, T-cell counts and diversity came mostly from newly produced T cells.

For this clonotype: Its target is unknown.

The V gene lost 0 bases and the J gene lost 5 bases, with 2 bases spanning the gap. The CDR3 sequence is 11 residues long. CDR1 is LGHDT and CDR2 is YNNKEL in the germline V gene (reference sequence). A TCRbeta library incorporating unique molecular identifiers was prepared. One entry per CDR3 protein results from TCRdb running MiXCR on the PCR reads. Among roughly 790,000 distinct CDR3 sequences, roughly 15% were seen once, and the ten largest hold 5%. The V gene is TRBV3-1, the J gene TRBJ2-7; D ambiguous. This clonotype originated in a male patient under 18 who had a stem cell transplant for acute lymphoblastic leukemia, so the T cells may come from the graft donor. The source material was PBMCs, mostly from graft donor cells, sampled 360 days after TCRalphabeta/CD19-depleted stem cell transplant. The CDR3 nucleotides are TGTGCCAGCAGCCAAGACGACGAGCAGTACTTC. Residues: CASSQDDEQYF.